The rows below give T cell receptor beta chains drawn from one sample of a study of glioma-infiltrating T cells. TCRdb passed the multiplex PCR reads through MiXCR, listing each CDR3 protein once. The sample lists some 22,000 distinct CDR3 sequences; just under 25% were seen once. The sample consisted of glioma tissue, nonneoplastic brain tissue, or PBMCs (not recorded which). The receptors derive from a human donor with low-grade glioma or glioblastoma, undergoing nonglioma brain surgery, or in good health (not recorded which). The CDR3 runs from the conserved cysteine through the conserved F or W. The D gene is left open where the match is weak. Clone size is not always given. Where it is, it says once, few, many or a class for expanded clones.

NA	NA	TRBV4-1	TRBJ2-2	CASSQEYATALPGELFF	TGCGCCAGCAGCCAAGAGTATGCTACTGCCCTCCCCGGGGAGCTGTTTTTT
NA	many	TRBV20-1	TRBJ2-5	CSAVPTPSPGGETQYF	TGCAGTGCTGTCCCCACCCCAAGCCCCGGGGGAGAGACCCAGTACTTC
TRBD2	few	TRBV4-2	TRBJ2-3	CASSQEPGTSGITDTQYF	TGTGCCAGCAGCCAAGAGCCGGGGACTAGCGGGATCACAGATACGCAGTATTTT
TRBD1	NA	TRBV9	TRBJ2-7	CASSYGDSTYGQYF	TGTGCCAGCAGCTATGGGGACAGTACCTACGGACAGTACTTC
NA	few	TRBV19	TRBJ1-5	CASSRSPDSNQPQHF	TGTGCCAGTAGTAGGTCACCAGATAGCAATCAGCCCCAGCATTTT
NA	many	TRBV28	TRBJ1-2	CASSGNYGYTF	TGTGCCAGCAGTGGTAACTATGGCTACACCTTC
NA	NA	TRBV27	TRBJ2-1	CASSSPTGLNEQFF	TGTGCCAGCAGTTCCCCGACAGGATTAAATGAGCAGTTCTTC
NA	NA	TRBV6-2/TRBV6-3	TRBJ1-2	CASGGGQGGSNYGYTF	TGTGCCAGCGGAGGGGGGCAGGGTGGTTCTAACTATGGCTACACCTTC
TRBD1	once	TRBV19	TRBJ1-6	CASRNRDRLNSPLHF	TGTGCCAGTAGGAACCGGGACAGACTTAATTCACCCCTCCACTTT
NA	NA	TRBV4-3	TRBJ2-7	CASSQDQGTEQYF	TGCGCCAGCAGCCAAGATCAGGGGACCGAGCAGTACTTC
NA	many	TRBV6-6	TRBJ1-5	CASSYSIGPYQPQHF	TGTGCCAGCAGTTACTCGATCGGCCCCTATCAGCCCCAGCATTTT
TRBD2	many	TRBV20-1	TRBJ2-7	CSPSGDYEQYF	TGCAGTCCGAGCGGGGACTACGAGCAGTACTTC
NA	few	TRBV29-1	TRBJ2-7	CSVRQSLYEQYF	TGCAGCGTTCGACAGAGCCTGTACGAGCAGTACTTC
NA	many	TRBV7-8	TRBJ1-1	CASSFTGSSRNTEAFF	TGTGCCAGCAGCTTCACAGGGTCATCTAGGAACACTGAAGCTTTCTTT
NA	NA	TRBV28	TRBJ1-3	CASSSGGSSGNTIYF	TGTGCCAGCAGTTCGGGCGGGAGCTCTGGAAACACCATATATTTT
NA	NA	TRBV12-3/TRBV12-4	TRBJ2-3	CASSLRGVFTDTQYF	TGTGCCAGCAGTTTAAGAGGGGTTTTCACAGATACGCAGTATTTT
TRBD2	many	TRBV6-2/TRBV6-3	TRBJ2-1	CASSYSRGLARLSDEQFF	TGTGCCAGCAGTTACTCTCGGGGACTAGCGAGATTATCGGATGAGCAGTTCTTC
NA	many	TRBV14	TRBJ1-1	CASSQFGMNTEAFF	TGTGCCAGCAGCCAATTCGGAATGAACACTGAAGCTTTCTTT
TRBD2	medium-sized	TRBV6-2/TRBV6-3	TRBJ2-3	CASSYRLAGGLTSTDTQYF	TGTGCCAGCAGCTACCGACTAGCGGGGGGACTGACTAGCACAGATACGCAGTATTTT
NA	medium-sized	TRBV7-7	TRBJ1-3	CASSLGVSGNTIYF	TGTGCTAGCAGCTTAGGAGTATCTGGAAACACCATATATTTT
NA	NA	TRBV6-6	TRBJ2-2	CASSPQGANTGELFF	TGTGCCAGCAGCCCACAGGGAGCTAACACCGGTGAGCTGTTTTTT
TRBD1	NA	TRBV11-2	TRBJ1-2	CASTRTAGGGYGYTF	TGTGCCAGCACCAGAACCGCAGGGGGCGGCTATGGCTACACCTTC
NA	NA	TRBV2	TRBJ1-1	CASTPSEVNTEAFF	TGTGCCAGCACCCCTTCTGAGGTGAACACTGAAGCTTTCTTT
TRBD1	NA	TRBV28	TRBJ1-5	CASSLSGQGINQPQHF	TGTGCCAGCAGTTTATCGGGACAGGGGATCAATCAGCCCCAGCATTTT
NA	many	TRBV20-1	TRBJ2-3	CSAWTGPDTQYF	TGCAGTGCCTGGACCGGACCAGATACGCAGTATTTT
NA	medium-sized	TRBV6-2/TRBV6-3	TRBJ1-2	CASSYSSAPAGGYTF	TGTGCCAGCAGTTACTCTAGCGCCCCGGCGGGTGGCTACACCTTC
NA	many	TRBV28	TRBJ2-5	CASRQLDAYQETQYF	TGTGCCAGCAGACAATTAGACGCTTACCAAGAGACCCAGTACTTC
NA	few	TRBV12-3/TRBV12-4	TRBJ2-7	CASSVDMHSYEQYF	TGTGCCAGCAGTGTGGACATGCACTCCTACGAGCAGTACTTC
NA	many	TRBV27	TRBJ2-3	CASRVSLERLDTQYF	TGTGCCAGCAGAGTGAGCCTGGAGAGGTTGGATACGCAGTATTTT
TRBD1	NA	TRBV5-6	TRBJ1-5	CASSLGGTASNQPQHF	TGTGCCAGCAGCTTGGGGGGGACAGCTAGCAATCAGCCCCAGCATTTT
NA	NA	TRBV2	TRBJ2-1	CASSGVEVFNEQFF	TGTGCCAGCAGTGGGGTAGAAGTGTTCAATGAGCAGTTCTTC
NA	NA	TRBV18	TRBJ1-4	CDSSLLSGGDEKLFF	TGTGACAGCTCACTCCTATCGGGGGGTGATGAAAAACTGTTTTTT
NA	NA	TRBV12-5	TRBJ1-5	CASGLTNQPQHF	TGTGCTAGTGGTTTGACTAATCAGCCCCAGCATTTT
NA	many	TRBV6-1	TRBJ1-5	CASRPGYSNQPQHF	TGTGCCAGCAGACCAGGGTATAGCAATCAGCCCCAGCATTTT